These T cell receptor beta chains were read from a single sample in a study of identical twins. TCRdb redid the calling of the 5' RACE reads with MiXCR, one entry per CDR3 protein. The table has a few hundred thousand distinct CDR3 sequences, 9% to 10% seen once. The data also belong to a second study, concerning yellow fever vaccine responses in identical twins.

Sequenced sample: PBMCs. The receptors originated from a woman aged 18-29 years in good health. The conserved cysteine and the conserved F or W are not part of the CDR3 here. The order of the fields is J gene, V gene, D gene, CDR3 protein. The D gene is left open where the match is weak.

TRBJ2-3,TRBV7-9,TRBD1,ASSYLSRGTDTQY
TRBJ2-5,TRBV7-8,-,ASSLGRGETQY
TRBJ2-5,TRBV11-2,-,ASSLASGATVRETQY
TRBJ2-7,TRBV6-2/TRBV6-3,TRBD2,ASTEREGYEQY
TRBJ1-1,TRBV7-2,-,ASSTTRVRGTEAF
TRBJ2-2,TRBV4-3,-,ASSQAPPANTGELF
TRBJ2-1,TRBV15,-,ATSRSLGHEQF
TRBJ1-2,TRBV4-1,-,ASSQEQVSYGYT
TRBJ1-1,TRBV4-1,TRBD1,ASSQGQGMNTEAF
TRBJ1-1,TRBV12-3/TRBV12-4,-,ASSPQAVNTEAF
TRBJ2-7,TRBV12-3/TRBV12-4,TRBD1,ASSLEGFGDRDSYEQY
TRBJ2-5,TRBV7-8,-,ASSFGTIQETQY